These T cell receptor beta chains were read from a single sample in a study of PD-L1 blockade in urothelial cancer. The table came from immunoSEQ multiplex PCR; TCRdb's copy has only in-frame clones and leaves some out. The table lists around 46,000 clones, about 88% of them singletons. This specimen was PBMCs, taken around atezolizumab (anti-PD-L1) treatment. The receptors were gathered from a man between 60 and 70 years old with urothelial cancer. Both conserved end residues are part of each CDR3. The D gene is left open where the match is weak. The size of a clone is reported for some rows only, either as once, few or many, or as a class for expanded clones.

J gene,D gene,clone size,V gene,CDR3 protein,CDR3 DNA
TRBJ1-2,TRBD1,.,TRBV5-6,CASSPGTGGGYGYTF,TGTGCCAGCAGCCCCGGGACAGGGGGTGGCTATGGCTACACCTTC
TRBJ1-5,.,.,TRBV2,CASSDGYDQPQHF,TGTGCCAGCAGTGACGGGTACGATCAGCCCCAGCATTTT
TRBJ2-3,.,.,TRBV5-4,CASGSGGLTDTQYF,TGTGCCAGCGGTTCCGGGGGGCTCACAGATACGCAGTATTTT
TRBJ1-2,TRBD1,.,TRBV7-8,CASSFEGQAYGYTF,TGTGCCAGCAGCTTCGAAGGACAGGCCTATGGCTACACCTTC
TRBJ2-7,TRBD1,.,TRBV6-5,CASSPSQGAREQYF,TGTGCCAGCAGTCCGTCGCAGGGGGCGAGGGAGCAGTACTTC
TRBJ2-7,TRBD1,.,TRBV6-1,CASSTDRAPYEQYF,TGTGCCAGCAGCACCGACAGGGCCCCCTACGAGCAGTACTTC
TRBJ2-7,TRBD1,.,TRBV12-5,CASAPGGSNGQQYF,TGTGCTAGTGCCCCAGGGGGCTCCAACGGACAGCAGTACTTC
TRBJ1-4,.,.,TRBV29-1,CSVGQSLNEKLFF,TGCAGCGTTGGACAGAGCCTTAATGAAAAACTGTTTTTT
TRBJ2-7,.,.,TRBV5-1,CASSGGLGNAEQYF,TGCGCCAGCAGCGGGGGACTTGGGAACGCCGAGCAGTACTTC
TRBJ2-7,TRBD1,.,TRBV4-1,CASSQEVGTGIDEQYF,TGCGCCAGCAGCCAAGAAGTCGGGACAGGGATCGACGAGCAGTACTTC
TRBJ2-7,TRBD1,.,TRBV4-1,CASSLDRDIYEQYF,TGCGCCAGCAGCCTCGACAGGGATATCTACGAGCAGTACTTC
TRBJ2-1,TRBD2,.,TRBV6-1,CASRTTERGHNEQFF,TGTGCCAGCAGAACAACAGAGCGGGGGCACAATGAGCAGTTCTTC
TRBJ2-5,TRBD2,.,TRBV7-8,CASSLGRRLAGDETQYF,TGTGCCAGCAGCTTAGGACGGAGACTAGCGGGAGATGAGACCCAGTACTTC
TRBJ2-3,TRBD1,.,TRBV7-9,CASSLGTGHTDTQYF,TGTGCCAGCAGCTTAGGGACAGGGCACACAGATACGCAGTATTTT
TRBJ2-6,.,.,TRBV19,CASSTGARSGANVLTF,TGTGCCAGTAGTACAGGGGCGCGCTCTGGGGCCAACGTCCTGACTTTC
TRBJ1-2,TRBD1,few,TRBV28,CASSPRFDRGRTSYGYTF,TGTGCCAGCAGTCCCCGCTTTGACAGGGGGCGCACCAGCTATGGCTACACCTTC
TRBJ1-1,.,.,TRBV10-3,CAISPRGGAEAFF,TGTGCCATCAGTCCACGGGGGGGTGCTGAAGCTTTCTTT
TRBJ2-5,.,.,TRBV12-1,CASSFKWGQGVGGTQYF,TGTGCCAGCAGCTTTAAATGGGGCCAGGGAGTCGGGGGGACCCAGTACTTC
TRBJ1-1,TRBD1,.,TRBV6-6,CASRLGGGGGTEAFF,TGTGCCAGCAGATTAGGGGGCGGAGGTGGGACTGAAGCTTTCTTT
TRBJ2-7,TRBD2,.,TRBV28,CASSSNLRLAGVSYEQYF,TGTGCCAGCAGTTCAAACCTGCGACTAGCGGGAGTGAGCTACGAGCAGTACTTC
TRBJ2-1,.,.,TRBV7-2,CASSPVGSGDEQFF,TGTGCCAGCAGTCCTGTCGGGAGTGGCGATGAGCAGTTCTTC
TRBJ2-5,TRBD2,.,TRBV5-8,CASSFGGAHETQYF,TGTGCCAGCAGCTTCGGGGGGGCGCATGAGACCCAGTACTTC
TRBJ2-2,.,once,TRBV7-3,CASGTSYTGELFF,TGTGCCAGCGGTACTTCCTACACCGGGGAGCTGTTTTTT
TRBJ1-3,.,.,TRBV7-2,CASSLTGEIGNTIYF,TGTGCCAGCAGCTTAACGGGAGAGATTGGAAACACCATATATTTT
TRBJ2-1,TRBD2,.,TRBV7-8,CASSLSKTSGIYNEQFF,TGTGCCAGCAGCTTATCTAAGACTAGCGGGATCTACAATGAGCAGTTCTTC
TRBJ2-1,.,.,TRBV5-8,CASSSYGRDNEQFF,TGTGCCAGCAGCTCTTACGGCCGGGACAATGAGCAGTTCTTC
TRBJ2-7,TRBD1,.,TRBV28,CASNTGVYEQYF,TGTGCCAGCAACACAGGGGTCTACGAGCAGTACTTC
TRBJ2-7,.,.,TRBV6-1,CATVTAGFPYEQYF,TGTGCCACAGTGACGGCGGGGTTCCCCTACGAGCAGTACTTC
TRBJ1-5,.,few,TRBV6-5,CASSSGALNQPQHF,TGTGCCAGCAGTTCAGGGGCACTCAATCAGCCCCAGCATTTT
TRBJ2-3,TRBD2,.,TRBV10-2,CATTGTSETDTQYF,TGCGCCACCACTGGGACTAGCGAGACAGATACGCAGTATTTT
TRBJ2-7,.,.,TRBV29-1,CSVVGRLEQYF,TGCAGCGTTGTGGGCCGGCTCGAGCAGTACTTC
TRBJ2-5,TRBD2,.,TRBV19,CASSDRGGAGETQYF,TGTGCCAGTAGTGATCGCGGGGGGGCCGGGGAGACCCAGTACTTC
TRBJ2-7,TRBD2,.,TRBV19,CASMSRLAGAEQYF,TGTGCCAGTATGTCCCGACTAGCGGGAGCCGAGCAGTACTTC
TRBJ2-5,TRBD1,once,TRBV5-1,CASSLGQADQETQYF,TGCGCCAGCAGCCTCGGACAGGCAGACCAAGAGACCCAGTACTTC
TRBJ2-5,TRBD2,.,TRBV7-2,CASSPRGGTGETQYF,TGTGCCAGCAGCCCCCGGGGAGGGACGGGCGAGACCCAGTACTTC
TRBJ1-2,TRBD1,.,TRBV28,CASLQGARGYTF,TGTGCGAGTCTTCAGGGGGCGCGGGGCTACACCTTC
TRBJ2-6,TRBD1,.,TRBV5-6,CASSLSAGGNGANVLTF,TGTGCCAGCAGCTTGTCCGCAGGGGGCAATGGGGCCAACGTCCTGACTTTC
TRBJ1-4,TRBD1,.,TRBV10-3,CAISTGTVNEKLFF,TGTGCCATCAGTACCGGGACAGTTAATGAAAAACTGTTTTTT
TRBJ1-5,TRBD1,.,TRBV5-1,CASSLDTGDNQPQHF,TGCGCCAGCAGCTTGGATACAGGGGACAATCAGCCCCAGCATTTT
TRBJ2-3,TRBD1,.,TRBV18,CASSPTPDRDTQYF,TGTGCCAGCTCACCTACACCGGACAGGGACACGCAGTATTTT
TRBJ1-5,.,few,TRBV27,CASRGGGNSNQPQHF,TGTGCCAGCAGGGGAGGGGGAAATAGCAATCAGCCCCAGCATTTT